These 27 T cell receptor beta chains originate from one sample sequenced in a study of identical twins. MiXCR was run by TCRdb on the 5' RACE reads, yielding one entry per CDR3 protein. The sample lists roughly 480,000 distinct CDR3 sequences; 20% to 25% were seen once. The sample was also linked to a second study, of T cells expressing NK-cell markers.

What was sequenced was CD4+ T cells sorted from blood. The receptors here all came from a woman aged 18-35 years in good health.

The chain carries TRBV29-1 and TRBJ1-5, with TRBD1 as a possible D gene (5 bases). Per germline, CDR1 SQVTM and CDR2 ANQGSEA. The CDR3 covers 13 residues. Trimming left V 7 bases short and J 1 base short, with 11 bases between. CDR3 sequence reads: CSAVKGSNQPQHF. For the CDR3, the DNA is TGCAGCGCCGTTAAGGGGAGCAATCAGCCCCAGCATTTT. The full variable domain, completed using reference TRBV29-1 and TRBJ1-5, is SAVISQKPSRDICQRGTSLTIQCQVDSQVTMMFWYRQQPGQSLTLIATANQGSEATYESGFVIDKFPISRPNLTFSTLTVSNMSPEDSSIYLCSAVKGSNQPQHFGDGTRLSIL.

This clonotype appeared a few times. The chain recombines TRBV6-5 with TRBJ1-4, with 7 bases aligning to TRBD1. This CDR3 has 15 residues. Trimming at V came to 0 bases and at J to 7 bases, leaving 5 bases not matched to a gene. The germline V gene encodes CDR1 MNHEY and CDR2 SVGAGI. The CDR3 nucleotides read TGTGCCAGCAGTTACTCGAAGGGGGCGACTGAAAAACTGTTTTTT. As protein: CASSYSKGATEKLFF.

CDR3 nucleotides: TGCAGTGCTATGGAGTTCAGGAATGAGCAGTTCTTC. The encoded protein is CSAMEFRNEQFF. The chain has TRBV20-1 and TRBJ2-1; the D is unclear. The ends were cut back, 4 bases at V and 7 bases at J, with 11 bases in the middle. This CDR3 has 12 residues. The germline V gene has CDR1 DFQATT and CDR2 SNEGSKA (reference sequence).

In this sample, this clonotype turned up a few times. V and J are TRBV5-6 and TRBJ2-2; no clear D. This CDR3 contains 16 residues. V dropped 2 bases and J dropped 2 bases, with 13 bases sitting between them. Germline V gene lookup returns CDR1 SGHDT and CDR2 YYEEEE. CDR3 in amino acids: CASSFLNAPNTGELFF. Written as DNA, the CDR3 is TGTGCCAGCAGCTTCTTAAACGCCCCCAACACCGGGGAGCTGTTTTTT.

In this sample, this clonotype turned up a few times. The chain carries TRBV12-3 or TRBV12-4 and TRBJ2-3; 7 bases agree with TRBD2. The CDR3 has 14 amino acids. V trimming: 7 bases; J trimming: 4 bases; junction bases outside the gene matches: 8. The CDR3 DNA follows: TGTGCCAGCAACCTACTAGCGTTCGCAGATACGCAGTATTTT. Protein sequence: CASNLLAFADTQYF.

This clonotype has a handful of counts. This chain uses TRBV6-1 with TRBJ1-1; TRBD1 might be the D (6 bases). Between the trimmed V and J ends, which lost 8 bases and 0 bases, there was a span of 16 bases. The CDR3 length is 15 residues. CDR1 MNHNS and CDR2 SASEGT come from the germline V gene. The CDR3 here is CASGGVGALNTEAFF. CDR3 sequence (DNA): TGTGCCAGCGGGGGGGTGGGGGCGCTGAACACTGAAGCTTTCTTT.

This clonotype was observed a few times. The chain uses TRBV2 and TRBJ1-2; D is unresolved. The CDR3 is 14 amino acids. CDR1 is SNHLY and CDR2 is FYNNEI in the germline V gene. V dropped 4 bases and J dropped 7 bases, with 16 bases sitting between them. CDR3 protein: CASSVLTTVAGYTF. The CDR3 bases are TGTGCCAGCAGTGTTCTCACGACCGTGGCTGGCTACACCTTC.

The chain is built from TRBV5-5 and TRBJ2-7; 12 bases map to TRBD1. J was trimmed by 6 bases and V by 6 bases; bases with no gene match: 7. Looked up from germline, CDR1 is SGHKS and CDR2 is YYEKEE (reference sequence). The CDR3 spans 14 residues. In DNA, the CDR3 is TGTGCCAGCAACCCGGGACAGGGGGCAGGCGAGCAGTACTTC. It yields the protein CASNPGQGAGEQYF.

CDR3 residues: CASTLTGGISTEAFF. DNA for the CDR3: TGTGCCAGCACCCTAACAGGGGGCATAAGCACTGAAGCTTTCTTT. The rearrangement joins TRBV7-8 to TRBJ1-1; 9 bases are a match to TRBD1. CDR3 length: 15 residues. V lost 7 bases to trimming and J lost 4 bases; unmatched junction nucleotides: 10. Germline lookup yields CDR1 SGHVS and CDR2 FQNEAQ.

This clonotype appeared many times. The V and J genes are TRBV5-1 and TRBJ2-3, with D possibly called TRBD1 or TRBD2 (5 bases each). The V gene's germline CDR1 is SGHRS and CDR2 YFSETQ. Trimming took 4 bases from V and 2 from J, leaving 17 bases between them. The CDR3 sequence is 16 residues long. The DNA of the CDR3 is TGCGCCAGCAGCCCTGGGGCGGGCCGTTCCACAGATACGCAGTATTTT. Residues: CASSPGAGRSTDTQYF.

This clonotype was counted between two and nine times. The chain has TRBV20-1 and TRBJ2-7; unclear D gene. Trimming left V 3 bases short and J 4 bases short, with 10 bases between. The CDR3 sequence is 12 residues long. Germline CDR1 is DFQATT and CDR2 is SNEGSKA (reference sequence). Here the CDR3 reads CSASRGDYEQYF. As DNA, the CDR3 is TGCAGTGCTAGCCGTGGGGATTACGAGCAGTACTTC.

The chain is built from TRBV7-9 and TRBJ2-7; D might be TRBD1 (6 bases). V was pared by 1 base and J by 4 bases, with 17 bases between. The CDR3 contains 16 residues. Looked up from germline, CDR1 is SEHNR and CDR2 is FQNEAQ (reference sequence). CDR3 nucleotides: TGTGCCAGCAGCTTAGGGGGGACATTACTATCTTACGAGCAGTACTTC. Its translation is CASSLGGTLLSYEQYF.

This clonotype showed up just a few times. CDR3 amino acids: CASRDSQPKNTGELFF. The CDR3 region has the DNA TGCGCCAGCAGGGACTCCCAACCCAAAAACACCGGGGAGCTGTTTTTT. The chain employs TRBV5-1 and TRBJ2-2; TRBD2 might be the D (5 bases). This CDR3 spans 16 amino acids. Trimming removed 5 bases at V and 2 bases at J, with 16 bases between. Germline lookup yields CDR1 SGHRS and CDR2 YFSETQ. The whole variable domain, remainder taken from reference TRBV5-1 and TRBJ2-2, is KAGVTQTPRYLIKTRGQQVTLSCSPISGHRSVSWYQQTPGQGLQFLFEYFSETQRNKGNFPGRFSGRQFSNSRSEMNVSTLELGDSALYLCASRDSQPKNTGELFFGEGSRLTVL.

Only a few counts were recorded for this clonotype. The J gene is TRBJ2-6, the V gene TRBV7-2; D is tentatively TRBD1 or TRBD2 (5 bases each). The CDR3 contains 14 residues. Germline CDR1 SGHTA, CDR2 FQGNSA. V was cut by 2 bases and J by 13 bases, with 15 bases left in between. Here the CDR3 reads CASSLPGIGTVLTF. The CDR3 bases are TGTGCCAGCAGCTTACCTGGGATAGGGACGGTCCTGACTTTC.

The CDR3 DNA reads as TGTGCCAGCAGCCGCTCCGGGGGGGGTGCCCAAGAGACCCAGTACTTC. Translation: CASSRSGGGAQETQYF. The chain uses TRBV7-9 and TRBJ2-5, with TRBD2 matching 8 bases. Germline CDR1 reads SEHNR; CDR2 reads FQNEAQ (reference sequence). Trimming took 5 bases from V and 1 from J; bases not matched to a gene: 9. CDR3 size: 16 residues.

The chain employs TRBV5-1 and TRBJ2-3; weak D call: TRBD2 (6 bases). The germline CDR1 and CDR2 sequences are SGHRS and YFSETQ. There are 15 residues in the CDR3. V was clipped by 2 bases and J by 4 bases, with 14 bases between them. This chain's CDR3 is CASSLLGRGSDTQYF. In nucleotides, the CDR3 is TGCGCCAGCAGCTTACTCGGGAGAGGGTCAGATACGCAGTATTTT.

V and J are TRBV5-5 and TRBJ2-7, with D unresolved. The V end was cut by 4 bases, the J end by 9 bases, with 17 bases between. This CDR3 has 13 amino acids. Germline-derived CDR1 and CDR2 are SGHKS and YYEKEE (reference sequence). The DNA of the CDR3 is TGTGCCAGCAGCCTTTGGACGGATGTAAGGCAGTACTTC. This sequence encodes CASSLWTDVRQYF. The full variable domain, its missing parts supplied by reference TRBV5-5 and TRBJ2-7, is DAGVTQSPTHLIKTRGQQVTLRCSPISGHKSVSWYQQVLGQGPQFIFQYYEKEERGRGNFPDRFSARQFPNYSSELNVNALLLGDSALYLCASSLWTDVRQYFGPGTRLTVT.

The gene calls are TRBV5-6 and TRBJ2-1, with 7 bases that match TRBD1. The germline gives CDR1 SGHDT, CDR2 YYEEEE. J lost 9 bases, V lost 3 bases, and 15 bases had no gene match. The CDR3 totals 16 residues. Written as DNA, the CDR3 is TGTGCCAGCAGCTACGTGGACAGGTTAAAGAAGGCTGAGCAGTTCTTC. Protein: CASSYVDRLKKAEQFF.

This chain connects TRBV29-1 to TRBJ2-1, with D perhaps matching TRBD1 or TRBD2 (5 bases each). Germline V gene data show CDR1 as SQVTM and CDR2 as ANQGSEA. The CDR3 length is 14 residues. V was clipped by 1 base and J by 8 bases, with 15 bases between them. This chain's CDR3 is CSVEGGRGLDEQFF. Written as DNA, the CDR3 is TGCAGCGTTGAAGGGGGACGGGGATTGGATGAGCAGTTCTTC.

A few counts support this clonotype. CDR3 amino acids: CASSPVAGDTDTQYF. The CDR3 nucleotides read TGCGCCAGCAGCCCAGTAGCGGGGGACACAGATACGCAGTATTTT. This sequence joins TRBV5-1 and TRBJ2-3, with 9 positions matching TRBD2. Germline CDR1 is SGHRS and CDR2 is YFSETQ. The CDR3 is made up of 15 amino acids. V lost 4 bases and J lost 2; bases outside the gene matches: 5.

This clonotype appeared a few times. The chain has TRBV27 and TRBJ1-2, with TRBD1 matching 8 bases. Trimming cost V 6 bases and J 4 bases; bases outside gene matches: 7. CDR1 and CDR2 from the germline V gene are MNHEY and SMNVEV (reference sequence). The CDR3 length is 14 residues. CDR3 DNA sequence: TGTGCCAGCAGCGCAAGTCAGGGGGCCTATGGCTACACCTTC. Translation gives CASSASQGAYGYTF.

The rearrangement links TRBV5-1 to TRBJ2-1; a possible D gene is TRBD2 (5 bases). Germline CDR1 and CDR2: SGHRS and YFSETQ. CDR3 size: 15 residues. V gave up 4 bases and J gave up 3 bases, with 14 bases separating them. CDR3 DNA: TGCGCCAGCAGCCGTGGAGCGGCGGACTACAATGAGCAGTTCTTC. Protein product: CASSRGAADYNEQFF.

This clonotype has a handful of counts. The V call is TRBV7-2, the J call TRBJ2-3; D may be TRBD2 (5 bases). This CDR3 is built from 14 residues. Trimming shortened V by 4 bases and J by 6 bases, and 14 bases separated the two germline ends. Germline assignment: CDR1 SGHTA and CDR2 FQGNSA. The chain's CDR3 is CASSSLRTWDTQYF. DNA for the CDR3: TGTGCCAGCAGCTCTCTTAGGACTTGGGATACGCAGTATTTT. The full variable domain, in which reference TRBV7-2 and TRBJ2-3 provide the parts outside the CDR3, is GAGVSQSPSNKVTEKGKDVELRCDPISGHTALYWYRQSLGQGLEFLIYFQGNSAPDKSGLPSDRFSAERTGGSVSTLTIQRTQQEDSAVYLCASSSLRTWDTQYFGPGTRLTVL.

This clonotype has more than one count but fewer than ten. A read error may account for a junction end that differs from germline. J is TRBJ2-3 and V is TRBV12-3 or TRBV12-4; perhaps TRBD1 as D (5 bases). This CDR3 region has 14 residues. The CDR3 DNA sequence: TGTGCCAGCAGAAGGGGTTACAGCAAAGATACGCAGTATTTT. Translated: CASRRGYSKDTQYF.

The table lists this clonotype with a few counts. The CDR3 loop is CSASLAGGLYEQYF. The CDR3 DNA sequence: TGCAGTGCTAGTCTAGCGGGGGGGCTCTACGAGCAGTACTTC. This chain connects TRBV20-1 to TRBJ2-7, with 12 bases lining up with TRBD2. Germline V CDR1 and CDR2: DFQATT, SNEGSKA (reference sequence). The CDR3 loop spans 14 amino acids. V shed 3 bases and J 3 bases; nucleotides not matched to a gene: 3.

Regarding this clonotype: Relative to the germline gene, one junction end is altered; a read error may explain this. V usage is TRBV9 and J usage is TRBJ2-1; D is possibly TRBD1 (6 bases). CDR1 SGDLS and CDR2 YYNGEE come from the germline V gene. CDR3 length: 12 residues. The CDR3 here is CASSSRGRTAAF. CDR3 nucleotides: TGTGCCAGCAGCTCGAGGGGTAGGACAGCAGCCTTC.

The V gene is TRBV18, the J gene TRBJ2-1; D is possibly TRBD2 (5 bases). This CDR3 comprises 15 residues. V was cut by 0 bases and J by 6 bases, with 12 bases left in between. CDR1 is KGHSH and CDR2 is LQKENI in the germline V gene. CDR3 DNA sequence: TGTGCCAGCTCACCACCGGATTTTAGCGCCAATGAGCAGTTCTTC. As protein: CASSPPDFSANEQFF.